The 8 T cell receptor beta chains listed next were all sequenced from one sample in a study of monozygotic twins with cystic fibrosis. The data were produced by immunoSEQ multiplex PCR, yet TCRdb's version contains in-frame clones alone and is incomplete. The data contain 35,000 or so clones, approximately 80% of them seen just once; the ten biggest clones take up under 2%. The sequencing input was blood. These receptors all come from a girl aged 2-10 years with cystic fibrosis.

This clone was detected once. This chain links TRBV6-5 with TRBJ1-6, with a possible D match to TRBD1 (5 bases). The CDR3 runs 15 residues. The germline V gene has CDR1 MNHEY and CDR2 SVGAGI. The V gene lost 2 bases and the J gene lost 2 bases, with 7 bases spanning the gap. This CDR3 reads CASSYGTAYNSPLHF. The CDR3 DNA is TGTGCCAGCAGTTACGGGACGGCCTATAATTCACCCCTCCACTTT.

The chain combines TRBV5-6 with TRBJ2-7; TRBD1 agrees at 9 bases. The CDR3 sequence is 15 residues long. Trimming took 0 bases from V and 5 from J; bases not matched to a gene: 6. CDR1 SGHDT and CDR2 YYEEEE come from the germline V gene. CDR3 bases: TGTGCCAGCAGCTTGGGGGACAGGGCGTTCCACGAGCAGTACTTC. Its protein product is CASSLGDRAFHEQYF.

The sample holds a few counts of this clone. V usage is TRBV4-1 and J usage is TRBJ1-1; possibly TRBD1 for D (6 bases). Between the trimmed V and J ends, which lost 0 bases and 11 bases, there was a span of 19 bases. CDR3 size: 15 residues. Germline V CDR1 and CDR2: MGHRA, YSYEKL. The CDR3 sequence is CASSQDRQANGEAFF. CDR3 in DNA: TGCGCCAGCAGCCAAGATCGACAGGCCAACGGGGAGGCTTTCTTT.

This chain connects TRBV5-6 to TRBJ2-6; D is unclear. Germline V gene lookup returns CDR1 SGHDT and CDR2 YYEEEE. CDR3 length equals 17 residues. The germline V and J ends were trimmed by 0 bases and 5 bases, with 15 bases remaining between them. The chain's CDR3 is CASSLGAALYRANVLTF. DNA of the CDR3: TGTGCCAGCAGCTTGGGGGCCGCCCTCTATCGGGCCAACGTCCTGACTTTC.

V gene TRBV30 combines with J gene TRBJ1-6, with TRBD1 matching over 8 bases. J lost 7 bases, V lost 1 base, and 3 bases had no gene match. Germline CDR1 reads GTSNPN; CDR2 reads SVGIG (reference sequence). There are 14 residues in the CDR3. The DNA for the CDR3 is TGTGCCTGGAGTGACGGACAGGGAAATTCACCCCTCCACTTT. It specifies CAWSDGQGNSPLHF.

The J gene is TRBJ1-1, the V gene TRBV7-8; D uncertain. Trimming removed 0 bases from V and 4 bases from J, with 3 bases in between. This CDR3 contains 12 residues. CDR1 is SGHVS and CDR2 is FQNEAQ in the germline V gene. CDR3 amino acids: CASSLATTEAFF. In DNA form, the CDR3 reads TGTGCCAGCAGCTTAGCGACCACTGAAGCTTTCTTT.

The J gene is TRBJ2-7, the V gene TRBV5-1; 7 nucleotides line up with TRBD2. Germline lookup yields CDR1 SGHRS and CDR2 YFSETQ. Trimming at V came to 4 bases and at J to 3 bases, leaving 7 bases not matched to a gene. This CDR3 has 14 residues. The CDR3 loop is CASSRTSLLYEQYF. The CDR3 bases are TGCGCCAGCAGCCGGACTAGTCTCCTCTACGAGCAGTACTTC. Using reference TRBV5-1 and TRBJ2-7 for the parts outside the CDR3, the full variable domain is KAGVTQTPRYLIKTRGQQVTLSCSPISGHRSVSWYQQTPGQGLQFLFEYFSETQRNKGNFPGRFSGRQFSNSRSEMNVSTLELGDSALYLCASSRTSLLYEQYFGPGTRLTVT.

This clone was counted a few times. The chain couples TRBV4-1 to TRBJ2-7; TRBD2 is a possible D gene (6 bases). With 2 bases removed from V and 1 base from J, the gap between germline ends came to 15 bases. CDR1 is MGHRA, CDR2 YSYEKL, per germline. There are 16 residues in the CDR3. The CDR3 nucleotides read TGCGCCAGCAGCCAACTGGGACGCGGACTATCCTACGAGCAGTACTTC. Its protein product is CASSQLGRGLSYEQYF.